The clone carrying this T cell receptor beta chain has more than one count but fewer than ten. Its antigen remains unidentified. Trimming stripped 0 bases from V and 4 bases from J, with 12 bases between. The CDR3 is 15 amino acids. The germline gives CDR1 LGHNA, CDR2 YSLEER. This sample is part of a study of siplizumab effects on memory and regulatory T cells. For 6 days at 37°C, the mixed lymphocyte reaction cells were kept in coculture. Assay used: immunoSEQ multiplex PCR; TCRdb lists only in-frame clones, some missing. The sample has several thousand clones; roughly two fifths are singletons. The sequenced sample consisted of CFSE-low (dividing) CD8+ T cells sorted from an allogeneic mixed lymphocyte reaction. The chain carries TRBV4-3 and TRBJ1-1; D is possibly TRBD1 (5 bases). This receptor was obtained from a human donor in good health; the cells came from an allogeneic mixed lymphocyte reaction. CDR3 DNA: TGCGCCAGCAGCCAAGATCGGCAGGGCGGCACTGAAGCTTTCTTT. The encoded protein is CASSQDRQGGTEAFF.